Sequencing of this T cell receptor beta chain was carried out in a study of shared clonotypes between healthy human individuals. There were only Caucasian adults among the donors, and all lived in Nashville, Tennessee. The table came from immunoSEQ multiplex PCR; TCRdb's copy has only in-frame clones and leaves some out. The sample records some 2,100,000 clones, approximately 95% being singletons. The material sequenced was naive CD4+ T cells sorted from blood. Subset given: CD45RA+ positively selected. The clonotype was recovered from a man in his late teens or twenties in good health.

CDR3 loop: CAISVAGRNQREQYF. The CDR3 DNA reads TGTGCCATCAGTGTTGCAGGTCGGAATCAACGCGAGCAGTACTTC. The V gene is TRBV10-3, the J gene TRBJ2-7, with D hard to call. V lost 4 bases to trimming and J lost 6 bases, with 19 bases between them. Germline V gene sequence: CDR1 ENHRY, CDR2 SYGVKD. This CDR3 is built from 15 residues.